The sequence of this T cell receptor beta chain was determined in a study of cytomegalovirus exposure and HLA in healthy donors. The donors were members of the roughly 120-subject validation cohort (separate from the 666-subject first cohort). This clone was counted a few times. Antigen unknown. V lost 4 bases and J 9 bases, leaving 16 bases between the germline ends. This CDR3 is 14 amino acids long. The germline V gene has CDR1 SGHAT and CDR2 FQDESV (reference sequence). Study observations and caveats: In vitro confirmation showed a few CMV-associated chains to be CMV antigen specific. Researchers counted roughly 160 TCR beta chains as cytomegalovirus-associated.

Some clones are missing from TCRdb's copy, which holds only in-frame ones; the method was immunoSEQ multiplex PCR. The table has about 71,000 clones, approximately 94% seen once; the top ten hold about 0.93%. The sequence derives from a young woman in good health and CMV-seronegative. The chain joins TRBV11-1 to TRBJ2-1, with TRBD1 as a possible D gene (6 bases). The sequenced sample was PBMCs. In DNA, the CDR3 is TGTGCCAGCAGCTCTGGCAGGGGATGGCGTGAGCAGTTCTTC. As protein: CASSSGRGWREQFF.